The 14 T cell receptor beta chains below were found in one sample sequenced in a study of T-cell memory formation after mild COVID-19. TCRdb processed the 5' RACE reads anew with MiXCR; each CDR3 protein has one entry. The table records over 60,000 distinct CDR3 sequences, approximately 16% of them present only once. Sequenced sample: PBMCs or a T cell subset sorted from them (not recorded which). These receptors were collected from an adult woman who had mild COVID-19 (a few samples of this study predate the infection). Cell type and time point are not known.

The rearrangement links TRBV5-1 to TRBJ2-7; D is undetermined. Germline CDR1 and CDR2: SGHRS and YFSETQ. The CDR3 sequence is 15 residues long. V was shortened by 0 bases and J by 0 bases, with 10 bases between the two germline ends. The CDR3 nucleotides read TGCGCCAGCAGCTTGGGACCCCAAAGCTCCTACGAGCAGTACTTC. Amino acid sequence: CASSLGPQSSYEQYF.

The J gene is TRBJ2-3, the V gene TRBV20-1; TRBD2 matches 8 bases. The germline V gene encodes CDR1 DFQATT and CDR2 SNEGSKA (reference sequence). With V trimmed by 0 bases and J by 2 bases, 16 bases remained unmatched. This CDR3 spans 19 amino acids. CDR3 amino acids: CSARDLVQREMGPTDTQYF. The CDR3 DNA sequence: TGCAGTGCTAGAGATCTGGTCCAGCGGGAGATGGGGCCCACAGATACGCAGTATTTT.

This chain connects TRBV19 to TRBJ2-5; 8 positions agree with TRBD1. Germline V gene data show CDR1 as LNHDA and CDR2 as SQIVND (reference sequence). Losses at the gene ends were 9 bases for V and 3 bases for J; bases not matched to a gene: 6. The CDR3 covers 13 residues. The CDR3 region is CASRMTGEETQYF. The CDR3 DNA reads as TGTGCCAGCAGAATGACAGGGGAAGAGACCCAGTACTTC. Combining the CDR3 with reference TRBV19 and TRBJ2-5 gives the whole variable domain DGGITQSPKYLFRKEGQNVTLSCEQNLNHDAMYWYRQDPGQGLRLIYYSQIVNDFQKGDIAEGYSVSREKKESFPLTVTSAQKNPTAFYLCASRMTGEETQYFGPGTRLLVL.

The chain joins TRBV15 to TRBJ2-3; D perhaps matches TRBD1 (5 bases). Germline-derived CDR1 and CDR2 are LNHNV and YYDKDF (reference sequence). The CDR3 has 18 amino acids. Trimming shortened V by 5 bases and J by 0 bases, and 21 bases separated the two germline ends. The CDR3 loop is CATSSRPLQVPSTDTQYF. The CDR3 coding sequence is TGTGCCACCAGCTCCCGTCCCTTACAGGTGCCTAGCACAGATACGCAGTATTTT.

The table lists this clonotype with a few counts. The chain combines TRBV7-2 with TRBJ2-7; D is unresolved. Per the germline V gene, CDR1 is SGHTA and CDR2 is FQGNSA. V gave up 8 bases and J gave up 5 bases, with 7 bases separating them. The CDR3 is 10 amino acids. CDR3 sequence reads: CASRGHEQYF. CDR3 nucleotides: TGTGCCAGCCGAGGCCACGAGCAGTACTTC.

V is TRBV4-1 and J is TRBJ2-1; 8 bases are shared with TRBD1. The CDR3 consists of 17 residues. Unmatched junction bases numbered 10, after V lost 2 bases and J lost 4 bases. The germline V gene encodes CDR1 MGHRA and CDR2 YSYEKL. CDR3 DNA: TGCGCCAGCAGCCAATGGCCGCAGGGGGCAGAGTACAATGAGCAGTTCTTC. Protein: CASSQWPQGAEYNEQFF.

DNA of the CDR3: TGTGCCAGCAGCTTGCCCCCCTTGGGGAGGTTTTTT. It encodes CASSLPPLGRFF. This chain links TRBV6-5 with TRBJ1-4; D gene uncertain. Germline V CDR1 and CDR2: MNHEY, SVGAGI. This CDR3 has 12 residues. V was shortened by 6 bases and J by 16 bases, with 18 bases between the two germline ends.

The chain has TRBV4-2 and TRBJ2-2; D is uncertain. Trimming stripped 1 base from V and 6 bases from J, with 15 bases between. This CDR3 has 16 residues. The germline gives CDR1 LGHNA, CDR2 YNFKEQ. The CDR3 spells CASSQASGGLSGELFF. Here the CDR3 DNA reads TGTGCCAGCAGCCAAGCCTCTGGCGGATTATCCGGGGAGCTGTTTTTT.

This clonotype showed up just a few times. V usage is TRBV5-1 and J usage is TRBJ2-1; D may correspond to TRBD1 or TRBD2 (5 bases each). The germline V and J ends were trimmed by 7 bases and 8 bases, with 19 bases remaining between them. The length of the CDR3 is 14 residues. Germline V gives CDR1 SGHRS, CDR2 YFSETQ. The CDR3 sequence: CASGLWAGDDEQFF. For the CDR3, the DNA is TGCGCCAGCGGGTTGTGGGCCGGGGACGATGAGCAGTTCTTC.

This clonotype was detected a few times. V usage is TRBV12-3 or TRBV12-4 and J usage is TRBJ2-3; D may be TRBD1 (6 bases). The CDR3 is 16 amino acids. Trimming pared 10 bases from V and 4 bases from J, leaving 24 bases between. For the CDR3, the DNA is TGTGCCACCCCCGGTAATAGCCAGGGGTGGGCAGATACGCAGTATTTT. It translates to CATPGNSQGWADTQYF.

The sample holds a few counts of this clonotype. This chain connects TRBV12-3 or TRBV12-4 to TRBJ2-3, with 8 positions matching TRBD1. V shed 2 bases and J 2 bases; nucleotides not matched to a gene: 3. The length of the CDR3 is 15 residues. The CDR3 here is CASSLWTGNTDTQYF. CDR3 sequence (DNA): TGTGCCAGCAGTTTATGGACAGGGAACACAGATACGCAGTATTTT.

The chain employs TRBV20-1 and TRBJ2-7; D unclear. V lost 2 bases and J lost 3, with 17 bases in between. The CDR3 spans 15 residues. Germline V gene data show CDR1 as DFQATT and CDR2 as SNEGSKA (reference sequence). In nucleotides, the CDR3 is TGCAGTGCTAGACGCCCGACCCGGCCAGGCTACGAGCAGTACTTC. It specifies CSARRPTRPGYEQYF.

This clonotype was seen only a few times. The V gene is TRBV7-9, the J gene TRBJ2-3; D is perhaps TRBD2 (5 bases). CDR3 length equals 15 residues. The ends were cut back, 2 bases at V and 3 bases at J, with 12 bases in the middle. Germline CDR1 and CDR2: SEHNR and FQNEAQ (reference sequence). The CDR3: CASSLTGTGTDTQYF. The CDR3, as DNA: TGTGCCAGCAGCTTAACGGGAACCGGGACAGATACGCAGTATTTT.

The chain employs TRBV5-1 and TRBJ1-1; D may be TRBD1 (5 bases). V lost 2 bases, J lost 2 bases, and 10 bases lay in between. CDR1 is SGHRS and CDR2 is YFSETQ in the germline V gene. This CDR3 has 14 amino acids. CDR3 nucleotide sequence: TGCGCCAGCAGCTTCAGGGACGAAAACACTGAAGCTTTCTTT. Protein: CASSFRDENTEAFF. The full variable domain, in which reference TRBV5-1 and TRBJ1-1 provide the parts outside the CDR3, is KAGVTQTPRYLIKTRGQQVTLSCSPISGHRSVSWYQQTPGQGLQFLFEYFSETQRNKGNFPGRFSGRQFSNSRSEMNVSTLELGDSALYLCASSFRDENTEAFFGQGTRLTVV.